This T cell receptor (beta chain) was captured in a study of blood T cell repertoires in COVID-19. Study context: Samples came from the United States, Italy and Spain, spanning acute and convalescent COVID-19. Sources were T cells, B-cell-depleted T cells, or PBMCs; the material itself was cDNA or gDNA.

Original handling: From reference gene primer amplification, estimates of nucleated cell counts were derived. The assay was immunoSEQ multiplex PCR, and TCRdb's table has in-frame clones only and misses some. The V and J calls and the clone size are those of that table, but D and trimming were determined from the DNA. This sample carries 150,000 to 200,000 clones, roughly 86% of them seen once, and the ten largest clones take about 3.5%. Trimming cost V 2 bases and J 2 bases; bases outside gene matches: 4. Germline V CDR1 and CDR2: MNHEY, SVGAGI. The CDR3 consists of 15 residues. The material sequenced was peripheral blood. This sequence joins TRBV6-5 and TRBJ2-5, with 8 bases identical to TRBD1. The TCR originated in a man between 65 and 85 years old with acute or convalescent COVID-19. The CDR3 is CASSYIRGRQETQYF. DNA of the CDR3: TGTGCCAGCAGTTACATCAGGGGGCGGCAAGAGACCCAGTACTTC.